One and the same sample provided the 17 T cell receptor beta chains below, sequenced in a study of blood T cell repertoires in COVID-19. The table came from immunoSEQ multiplex PCR; TCRdb's copy has only in-frame clones and leaves some out. The table lists 200,000 to 250,000 clones, 70% to 90% of them singletons. Material for sequencing was PBMCs or T cells enriched from blood (not recorded which). The receptors were sampled from a man in his thirties or forties who had recovered from COVID-19.

V and J are TRBV18 and TRBJ2-3, with D unresolved. Germline CDR1 and CDR2: KGHSH and LQKENI. The CDR3 covers 16 residues. V was pared by 3 bases and J by 1 base, with 14 bases between. CDR3: CASSPSQMSGTDTQYF. The CDR3 DNA sequence: TGTGCCAGCTCACCGAGTCAAATGTCTGGCACAGATACGCAGTATTTT.

V usage is TRBV30 and J usage is TRBJ1-6, with 7 bases lining up with TRBD1. After removal of 2 bases from V and 7 bases from J, the junction contained 8 bases not matched to a gene. Germline lookup yields CDR1 GTSNPN and CDR2 SVGIG (reference sequence). CDR3 size: 15 residues. CDR3 residues: CAWSIAGQQNSPLHF. The CDR3 DNA reads TGTGCCTGGAGTATAGCGGGACAGCAAAATTCACCCCTCCACTTT.

The chain links TRBV7-9 to TRBJ2-2; TRBD1 might be the D (6 bases). CDR3 length equals 14 residues. Germline V gene data show CDR1 as SEHNR and CDR2 as FQNEAQ (reference sequence). V lost 5 bases, J lost 7 bases, and 14 bases lay in between. This CDR3 reads CASSPRPRGGELFF. CDR3 nucleotides: TGTGCCAGCAGCCCGCGCCCCAGGGGCGGGGAGCTGTTTTTT.

The CDR3 DNA sequence: TGTGCCAGCCGCAGTGGTGGGGGGGGATGGCAGCCCCAGCATTTT. Translated: CASRSGGGGWQPQHF. This chain joins TRBV28 and TRBJ1-5; possible D gene TRBD1, 5 bases. With 8 bases removed from V and 7 bases from J, the gap between germline ends came to 21 bases. Looked up from germline, CDR1 is MDHEN and CDR2 is SYDVKM. The CDR3 consists of 15 residues.

V usage is TRBV28 and J usage is TRBJ1-5; D is perhaps TRBD1 (5 bases). V lost 2 bases and J 2 bases, leaving 13 bases between the germline ends. In germline, CDR1 is MDHEN, CDR2 SYDVKM. The CDR3 consists of 16 residues. CDR3 sequence reads: CASSLHPGSGNQPQHF. CDR3 coding DNA: TGTGCCAGCAGTTTACATCCAGGGTCGGGCAATCAGCCCCAGCATTTT.

The chain carries TRBV5-1 and TRBJ2-5; tentatively, D is TRBD1 (6 bases). Looked up from germline, CDR1 is SGHRS and CDR2 is YFSETQ. CDR3 length: 16 amino acids. V shed 3 bases and J shed 4 bases, with 19 bases lying between them. This chain's CDR3 is CASSSGPGVLRETQYF. The CDR3 DNA sequence: TGCGCCAGCAGCTCCGGCCCAGGGGTTTTGCGAGAGACCCAGTACTTC.

The chain employs TRBV18 and TRBJ2-3, with D possibly TRBD2 on 6 matching bases. Trimming cost V 0 bases and J 5 bases, with 12 bases left between them. Germline CDR1 is KGHSH and CDR2 is LQKENI. The CDR3 sequence is 15 residues long. The CDR3 region has the DNA TGTGCCAGCTCACCACCGAATAGCGGAGGAGATACGCAGTATTTT. Translation: CASSPPNSGGDTQYF.

This clone was seen a few times. CDR3 sequence reads: CASSFRGVDEQFF. CDR3 DNA: TGTGCCAGCAGTTTCAGGGGGGTGGATGAGCAGTTCTTC. The chain recombines TRBV28 with TRBJ2-1; tentative D call: TRBD1 (7 bases). V gave up 3 bases and J gave up 8 bases, with 11 bases separating them. The germline V gene has CDR1 MDHEN and CDR2 SYDVKM. The CDR3 spans 13 residues.

This chain joins TRBV12-3 or TRBV12-4 and TRBJ2-2; D is unclear. Between the trimmed V and J ends, which lost 3 bases and 2 bases, there was a span of 4 bases. This CDR3 spans 13 amino acids. The CDR3 is CASSLGNTGELFF. The CDR3 nucleotides are TGTGCCAGCAGTTTGGGCAACACCGGGGAGCTGTTTTTT.

The chain joins TRBV23-1 to TRBJ1-3; 9 nucleotides agree with TRBD1. TRBV23-1 is identified as an open reading frame with a role that is uncertain. Unmatched junction bases numbered 3, after V lost 2 bases and J lost 4 bases. The CDR3 is 15 residues long. As DNA, the CDR3 is TGCGCCAGCAGTCAAGGACAGGGGCTGGGAAACACCATATATTTT. Its translation: CASSQGQGLGNTIYF.

This clone was seen a single time. The rearrangement joins TRBV3-1 (or the pseudogene TRBV3-2) to TRBJ2-6, with 13 nucleotides matching TRBD2. Germline trimming cut 2 bases from V and 0 bases from J; bases unmatched to any gene: 10. Germline CDR1 is LGHDT and CDR2 is YNNKEL (reference sequence). This CDR3 contains 21 residues. The CDR3 loop reads CASSQPDPGLAGNSGANVLTF. The CDR3 nucleotides are TGTGCCAGCAGCCAACCCGATCCGGGACTAGCGGGGAACTCTGGGGCCAACGTCCTGACTTTC.

The chain's CDR3 is CATSDSYGRSNNYGYTF. CDR3 nucleotide sequence: TGTGCCACCAGTGATTCCTACGGGAGAAGCAACAACTATGGCTACACCTTC. J is TRBJ1-2 and V is TRBV24-1; D remains unclear. Trimming stripped 2 bases from V and 2 bases from J, with 17 bases between. Germline loops: CDR1 KGHDR, CDR2 SFDVKD. The CDR3 spans 17 residues.

V gene TRBV19 combines with J gene TRBJ1-2, with a possible D match to TRBD1 (6 bases). CDR1 is LNHDA, CDR2 SQIVND, per germline (reference sequence). V lost 9 bases, J lost 7 bases, and 24 bases lay in between. The CDR3 is made up of 15 amino acids. As DNA, the CDR3 is TGTGCCAGCACCAACCTGCTGGGGGGGCTCGTTGGCTACACCTTC. Translating it yields CASTNLLGGLVGYTF.

The rearrangement joins TRBV6-2 or TRBV6-3 to TRBJ1-1; D is uncertain. The CDR3 extends over 16 amino acids. V was cut by 0 bases and J by 5 bases, with 16 bases left in between. Germline lookup yields CDR1 MNHEY and CDR2 SVGEGT. CDR3 nucleotides: TGTGCCAGCAGTTACTCGAGCGGAGGGCCCCTGACTGAAGCTTTCTTT. This sequence encodes CASSYSSGGPLTEAFF.

The V call is TRBV7-2, the J call TRBJ2-7, with D tentatively TRBD2 (5 bases). The CDR3 has 14 amino acids. Trimming stripped 4 bases from V and 2 bases from J, with 12 bases between. From germline, CDR1 is SGHTA and CDR2 FQGNSA. This CDR3 is CASSSRPGAYEQYF. The CDR3 bases are TGTGCCAGCAGCTCTCGACCCGGGGCCTACGAGCAGTACTTC.

In its sample, this clone was seen a few times. The chain carries TRBV2 and TRBJ2-1; perhaps TRBD2 as D (5 bases). In germline, CDR1 is SNHLY, CDR2 FYNNEI. Trimming removed 6 bases at V and 7 bases at J, with 10 bases between. The CDR3 extends over 12 amino acids. The CDR3 is CASSQRGNEQFF. CDR3 coding DNA: TGTGCCAGCAGCCAACGGGGAAATGAGCAGTTCTTC.

The rearrangement uses TRBV11-2 and TRBJ2-7, with TRBD1 matching over 11 bases. CDR3 length equals 15 residues. Trimming removed 5 bases from V and 3 bases from J; junction bases left unmatched: 6. Per the germline V gene, CDR1 is SGHAT and CDR2 is FQNNGV. The CDR3 DNA reads as TGTGCCAGCAGCCCCGGGACAGGGGGAGGCTACGAGCAGTACTTC. The encoded protein is CASSPGTGGGYEQYF.